This T cell receptor beta chain was profiled in a study of T cell responses to AZD1222 COVID-19 vaccine. The V gene lost 0 bases and the J gene lost 12 bases, with 11 bases spanning the gap. The V gene's germline CDR1 is LGHDT and CDR2 YNNKEL (reference sequence). CDR3 length equals 12 residues. With regard to this clone: The antigen is undetermined.

Whole-study findings and limits: Targeting of unmutated variant regions was reportedly seen in nearly half of spike-specific TCRs. Mostly white British, mostly female donors; authors suggested clonal diversity may be underestimated. Spike as a whole was targeted by vaccine-associated CD4 TCRs, dominant at 160-218 and 743-854.

Profiling relied on immunoSEQ multiplex PCR, and the TCRdb table lists in-frame clones only, not all of them. The sample lists 85,000 to 95,000 clones, about 88% occurring once. This chain joins TRBV3-1 (or the pseudogene TRBV3-2) and TRBJ1-1; no clear D. The sample in question was peripheral blood, obtained 28 days after the second AZD1222 dose. The receptor comes from an adult who received the AZD1222 COVID-19 vaccine. The CDR3: CASSQERRVTFF. CDR3 DNA sequence: TGTGCCAGCAGCCAAGAGAGAAGGGTGACTTTCTTT.